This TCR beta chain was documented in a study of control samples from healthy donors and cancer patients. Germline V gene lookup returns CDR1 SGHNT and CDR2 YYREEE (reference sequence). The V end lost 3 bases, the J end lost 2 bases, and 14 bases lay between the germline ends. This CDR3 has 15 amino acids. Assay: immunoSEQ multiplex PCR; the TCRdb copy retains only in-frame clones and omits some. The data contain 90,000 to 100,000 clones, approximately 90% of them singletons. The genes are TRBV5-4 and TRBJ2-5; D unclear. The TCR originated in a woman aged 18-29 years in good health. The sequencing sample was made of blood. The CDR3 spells CASSSSPLLQETQYF. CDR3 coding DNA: TGTGCCAGCAGCTCCAGTCCACTACTTCAAGAGACCCAGTACTTC.